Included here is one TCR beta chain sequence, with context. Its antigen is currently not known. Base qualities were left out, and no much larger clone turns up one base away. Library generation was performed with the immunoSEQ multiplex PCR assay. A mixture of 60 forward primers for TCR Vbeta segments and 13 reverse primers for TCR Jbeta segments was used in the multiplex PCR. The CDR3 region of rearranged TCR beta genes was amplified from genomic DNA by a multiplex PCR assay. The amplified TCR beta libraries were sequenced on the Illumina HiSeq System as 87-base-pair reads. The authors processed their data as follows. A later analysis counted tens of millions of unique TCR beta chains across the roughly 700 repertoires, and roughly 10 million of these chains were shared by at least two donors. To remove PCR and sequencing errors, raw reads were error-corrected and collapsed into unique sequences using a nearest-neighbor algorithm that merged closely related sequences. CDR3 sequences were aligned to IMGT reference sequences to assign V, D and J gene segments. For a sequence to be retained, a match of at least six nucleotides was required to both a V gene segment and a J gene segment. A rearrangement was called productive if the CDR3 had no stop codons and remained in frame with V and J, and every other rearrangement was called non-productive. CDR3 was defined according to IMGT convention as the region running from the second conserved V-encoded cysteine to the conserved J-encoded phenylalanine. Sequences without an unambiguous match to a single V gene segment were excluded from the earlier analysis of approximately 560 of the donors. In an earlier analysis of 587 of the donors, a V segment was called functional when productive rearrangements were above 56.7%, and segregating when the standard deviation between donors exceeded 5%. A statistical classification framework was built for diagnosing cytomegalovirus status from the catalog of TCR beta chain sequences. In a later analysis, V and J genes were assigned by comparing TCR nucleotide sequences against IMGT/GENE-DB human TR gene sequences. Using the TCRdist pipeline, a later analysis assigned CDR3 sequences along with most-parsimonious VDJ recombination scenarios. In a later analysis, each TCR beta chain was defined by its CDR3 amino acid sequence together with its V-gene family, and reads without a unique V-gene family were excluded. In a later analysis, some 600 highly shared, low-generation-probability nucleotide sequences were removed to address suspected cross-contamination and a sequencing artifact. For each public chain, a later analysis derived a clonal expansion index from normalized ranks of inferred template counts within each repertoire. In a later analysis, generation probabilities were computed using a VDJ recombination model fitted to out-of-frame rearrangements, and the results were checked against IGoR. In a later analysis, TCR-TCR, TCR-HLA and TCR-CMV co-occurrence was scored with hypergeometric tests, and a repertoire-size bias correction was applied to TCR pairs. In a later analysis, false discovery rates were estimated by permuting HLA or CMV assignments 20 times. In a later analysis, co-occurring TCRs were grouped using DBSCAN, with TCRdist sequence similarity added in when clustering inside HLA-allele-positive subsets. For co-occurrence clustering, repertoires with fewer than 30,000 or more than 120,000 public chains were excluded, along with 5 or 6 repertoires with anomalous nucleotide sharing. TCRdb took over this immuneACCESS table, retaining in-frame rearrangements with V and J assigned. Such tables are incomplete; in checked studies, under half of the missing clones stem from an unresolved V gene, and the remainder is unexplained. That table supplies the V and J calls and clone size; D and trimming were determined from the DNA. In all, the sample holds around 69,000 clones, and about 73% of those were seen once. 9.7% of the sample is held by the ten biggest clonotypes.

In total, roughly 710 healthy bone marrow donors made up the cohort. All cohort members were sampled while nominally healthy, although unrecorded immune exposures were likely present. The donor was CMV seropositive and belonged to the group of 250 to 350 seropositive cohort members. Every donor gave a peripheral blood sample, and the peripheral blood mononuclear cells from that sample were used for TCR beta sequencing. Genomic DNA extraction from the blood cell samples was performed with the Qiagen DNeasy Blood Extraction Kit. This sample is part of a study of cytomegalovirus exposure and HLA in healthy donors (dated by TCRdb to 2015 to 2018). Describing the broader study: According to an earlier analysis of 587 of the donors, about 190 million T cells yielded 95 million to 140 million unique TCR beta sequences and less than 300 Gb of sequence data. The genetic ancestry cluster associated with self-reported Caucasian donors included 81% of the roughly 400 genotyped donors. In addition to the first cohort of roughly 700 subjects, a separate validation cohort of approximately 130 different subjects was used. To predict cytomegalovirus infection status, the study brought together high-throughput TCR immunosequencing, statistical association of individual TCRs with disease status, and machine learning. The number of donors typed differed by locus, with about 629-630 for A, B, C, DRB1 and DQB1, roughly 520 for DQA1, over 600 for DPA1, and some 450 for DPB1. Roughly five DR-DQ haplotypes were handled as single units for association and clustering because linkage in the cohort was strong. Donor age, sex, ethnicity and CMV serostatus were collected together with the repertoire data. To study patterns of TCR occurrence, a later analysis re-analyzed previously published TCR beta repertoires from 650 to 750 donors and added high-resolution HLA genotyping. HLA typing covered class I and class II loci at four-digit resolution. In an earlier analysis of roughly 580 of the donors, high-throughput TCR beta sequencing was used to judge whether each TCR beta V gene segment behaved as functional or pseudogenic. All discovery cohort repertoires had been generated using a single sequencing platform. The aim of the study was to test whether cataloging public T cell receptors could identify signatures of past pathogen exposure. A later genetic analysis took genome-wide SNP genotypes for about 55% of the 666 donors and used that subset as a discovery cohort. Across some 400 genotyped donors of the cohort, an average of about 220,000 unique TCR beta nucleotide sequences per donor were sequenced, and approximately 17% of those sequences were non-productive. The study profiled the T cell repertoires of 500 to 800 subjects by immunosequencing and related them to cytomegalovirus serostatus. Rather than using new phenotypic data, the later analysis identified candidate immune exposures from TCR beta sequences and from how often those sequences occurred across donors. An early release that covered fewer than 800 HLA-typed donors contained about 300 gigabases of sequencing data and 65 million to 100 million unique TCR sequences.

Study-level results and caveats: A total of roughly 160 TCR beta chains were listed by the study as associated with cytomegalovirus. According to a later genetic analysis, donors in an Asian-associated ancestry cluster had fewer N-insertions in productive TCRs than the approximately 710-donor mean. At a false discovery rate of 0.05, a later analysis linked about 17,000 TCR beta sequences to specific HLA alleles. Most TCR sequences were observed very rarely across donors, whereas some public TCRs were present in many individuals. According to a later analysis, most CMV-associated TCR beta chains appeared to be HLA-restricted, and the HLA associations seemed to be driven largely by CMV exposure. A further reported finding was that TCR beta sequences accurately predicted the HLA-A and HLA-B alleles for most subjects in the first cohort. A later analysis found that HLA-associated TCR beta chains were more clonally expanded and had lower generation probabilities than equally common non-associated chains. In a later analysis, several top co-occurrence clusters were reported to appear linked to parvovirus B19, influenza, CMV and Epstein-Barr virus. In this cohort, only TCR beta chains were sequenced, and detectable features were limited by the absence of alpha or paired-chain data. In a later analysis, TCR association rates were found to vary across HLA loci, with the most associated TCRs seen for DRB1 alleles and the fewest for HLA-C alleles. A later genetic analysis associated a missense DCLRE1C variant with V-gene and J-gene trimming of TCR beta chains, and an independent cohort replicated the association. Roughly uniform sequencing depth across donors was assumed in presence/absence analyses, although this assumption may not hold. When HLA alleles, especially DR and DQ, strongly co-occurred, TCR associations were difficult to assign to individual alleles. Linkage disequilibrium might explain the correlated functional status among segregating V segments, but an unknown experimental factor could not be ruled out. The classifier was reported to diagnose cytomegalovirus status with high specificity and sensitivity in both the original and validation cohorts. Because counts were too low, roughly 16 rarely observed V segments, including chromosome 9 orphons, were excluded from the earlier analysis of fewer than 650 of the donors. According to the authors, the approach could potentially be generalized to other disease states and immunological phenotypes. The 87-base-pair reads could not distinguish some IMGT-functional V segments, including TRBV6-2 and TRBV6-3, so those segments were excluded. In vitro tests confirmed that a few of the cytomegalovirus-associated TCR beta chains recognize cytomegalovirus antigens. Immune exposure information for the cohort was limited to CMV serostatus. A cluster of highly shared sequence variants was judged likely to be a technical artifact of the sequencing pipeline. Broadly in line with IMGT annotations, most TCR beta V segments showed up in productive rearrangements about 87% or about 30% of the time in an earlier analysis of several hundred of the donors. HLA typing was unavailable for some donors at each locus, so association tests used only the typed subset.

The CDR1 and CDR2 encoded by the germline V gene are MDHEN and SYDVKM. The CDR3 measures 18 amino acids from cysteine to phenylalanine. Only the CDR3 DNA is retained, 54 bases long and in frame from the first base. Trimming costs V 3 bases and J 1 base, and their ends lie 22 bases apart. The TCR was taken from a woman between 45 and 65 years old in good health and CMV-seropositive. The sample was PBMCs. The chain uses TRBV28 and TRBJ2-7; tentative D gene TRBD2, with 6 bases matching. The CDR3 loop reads CASSFVPNTGTLSYEQYF. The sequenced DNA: TGTGCCAGCAGTTTCGTCCCAAACACCGGGACTTTATCCTACGAGCAGTACTTC.